The 5 T cell receptor beta chains below come from one sample, sequenced in a study of spatial heterogeneity in lung cancer (dated by TCRdb to the late 2010s). Read against the paper, the sample's time point label means: sample taken at primary tumor resection. For TCR sequencing, whole RNA was extracted from tumor and nontumor lung tissue, or from cryopreserved PBMC samples, and no cell sorting was done. Library preparation employed 5' RACE. Data came from a NextSeq 500. TCRdb itself trimmed the public reads at Q25 with fastp, ran MiXCR and retained productive beta chains. Each CDR3 protein gets just one entry, which takes the most common genes and DNA from the rows behind it. Across this sample there are about 50,000 distinct CDR3 sequences, with around 7.6% seen only once. The ten largest clonotypes hold about 12% of the sample. Sequences were derived from PBMCs, sampled at surgery. Receptors were obtained from a female donor with early-stage non-small cell lung cancer.

This clonotype was observed a handful of times. The chain combines TRBV9 with TRBJ2-1; the D gene is possibly TRBD2 (5 bases). Trimming removed 6 bases at V and 4 bases at J, with 17 bases between. Germline V CDR1 and CDR2: SGDLS, YYNGEE. The CDR3 contains 15 residues. CDR3 bases: TGTGCCAGCACCCCGAGTGCTAGCTTATACAATGAGCAGTTCTTC. Translated, it gives CASTPSASLYNEQFF. Variable domain in full (rest from reference TRBV9 and TRBJ2-1): DSGVTQTPKHLITATGQRVTLRCSPRSGDLSVYWYQQSLDQGLQFLIQYYNGEERAKGNILERFSAQQFPDLHSELNLSSLELGDSALYFCASTPSASLYNEQFFGPGTRLTVL.

This clonotype was seen at least ten times. As DNA, the CDR3 is TGTGCCAGCAGCGTAGTTCTCTCGCTAACTGAAGCTTTCTTT. The encoded protein is CASSVVLSLTEAFF. V gene TRBV9 combines with J gene TRBJ1-1; D gene unclear. V was clipped by 0 bases and J by 5 bases, with 11 bases between them. There are 14 residues in the CDR3. Germline V gene sequence: CDR1 SGDLS, CDR2 YYNGEE.

This clonotype was counted at least ten times. The genes are TRBV6-6 and TRBJ1-6; TRBD1 agrees at 7 bases. Trimming at V came to 4 bases and at J to 6 bases, leaving 18 bases not matched to a gene. The CDR3 is made up of 19 amino acids. Germline V gene sequence: CDR1 MNHNY, CDR2 SVGAGI (reference sequence). The CDR3 protein is CASSSPDREVGISNSPLHF. The CDR3 bases are TGTGCCAGCAGTTCCCCCGACAGGGAGGTCGGTATATCTAATTCACCCCTCCACTTT.

This clonotype was counted between two and nine times. The CDR3 loop reads CASSPDRGHTGELFF. The CDR3 nucleotides read TGTGCCAGCAGCCCAGACAGGGGGCATACCGGGGAGCTGTTTTTT. This rearrangement joins TRBV12-3 or TRBV12-4 to TRBJ2-2; 10 bases are a match to TRBD1. This CDR3 has 15 amino acids. With V trimmed by 6 bases and J by 5 bases, 6 bases remained unmatched.

The chain is built from TRBV20-1 and TRBJ1-5; maybe TRBD1 (5 bases). The germline V gene has CDR1 DFQATT and CDR2 SNEGSKA (reference sequence). Trimming took off 6 bases at V and 6 bases at J, with 21 bases between the two ends. The CDR3 has 15 amino acids. The CDR3 bases are TGCAGTGCCACAGGACTGGTGGGGATTCTTCAGCCCCAGCATTTT. It yields the protein CSATGLVGILQPQHF.